The entry below gives a single T cell receptor (beta chain) sequence along with its context. Antigen: not known. The table came from immunoSEQ multiplex PCR; TCRdb's copy has only in-frame clones and leaves some out. The sample contains approximately 69,000 clones, 90% of which appear only once. This CDR3 has 14 amino acids. Trimming removed 3 bases at V and 5 bases at J, with 13 bases between. Germline assignment: CDR1 KGHSH and CDR2 LQKENI. This specimen belongs to a study of OX40 agonist ivuxolimab in advanced cancers. General observations from the study: Some nonresponders also had low normalized T-cell clonal expansion.

The chain employs TRBV18 and TRBJ1-2, with D hard to call. The TCR sequence derives from an adult with an advanced solid tumor such as melanoma, head and neck, liver or kidney cancer. Sequenced here: CD4+ or CD8+ T cells sorted from blood, sampled in a trial of the OX40 agonist ivuxolimab. The CDR3 spells CASSPSPDPYGYTF. The CDR3 DNA reads TGTGCCAGCTCACCGTCGCCTGATCCTTATGGCTACACCTTC.